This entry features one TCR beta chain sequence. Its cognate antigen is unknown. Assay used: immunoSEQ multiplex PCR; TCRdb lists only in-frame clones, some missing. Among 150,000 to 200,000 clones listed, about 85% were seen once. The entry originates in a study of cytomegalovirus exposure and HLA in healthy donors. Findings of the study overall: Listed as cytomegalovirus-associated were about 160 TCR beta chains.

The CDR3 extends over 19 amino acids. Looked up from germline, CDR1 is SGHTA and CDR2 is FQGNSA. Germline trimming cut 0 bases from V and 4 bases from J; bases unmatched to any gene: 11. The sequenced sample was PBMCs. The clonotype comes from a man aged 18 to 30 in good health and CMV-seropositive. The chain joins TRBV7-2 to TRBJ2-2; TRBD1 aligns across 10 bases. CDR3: CASSLAGTGVDYSTGELFF. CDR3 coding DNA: TGTGCCAGCAGCTTAGCTGGGACAGGGGTAGACTATTCCACCGGGGAGCTGTTTTTT. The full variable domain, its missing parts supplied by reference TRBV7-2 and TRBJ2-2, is GAGVSQSPSNKVTEKGKDVELRCDPISGHTALYWYRQSLGQGLEFLIYFQGNSAPDKSGLPSDRFSAERTGGSVSTLTIQRTQQEDSAVYLCASSLAGTGVDYSTGELFFGEGSRLTVL.